The 5 T cell receptor beta chains listed next were all sequenced from one sample in a study of shared clonotypes between healthy human individuals. Generated by immunoSEQ multiplex PCR, the TCRdb table keeps only in-frame clones and is missing some. The table has about 580,000 clones, 95% to 98% seen once. Terminally differentiated effector memory CD45RA+ cells were excluded from the naive CD8 cells, which were CD45RO-negative and positively selected for CCR7. Specimen: naive CD8+ T cells sorted from blood. The receptors were gathered from a man in his thirties or forties in good health.

V usage is TRBV19 and J usage is TRBJ2-7; 10 nucleotides line up with TRBD1. Losses at the gene ends were 10 bases for V and 3 bases for J; bases not matched to a gene: 6. The CDR3 is 13 residues long. Germline V gene lookup returns CDR1 LNHDA and CDR2 SQIVND (reference sequence). Here the CDR3 DNA reads TGTGCCACCTCGACAGGGGGCATCTACGAGCAGTACTTC. Translation: CATSTGGIYEQYF.

The chain recombines TRBV7-3 with TRBJ2-7; TRBD1 agrees at 9 bases. The CDR3 runs 15 residues. With V trimmed by 4 bases and J by 2 bases, 6 bases remained unmatched. Germline V lookup: CDR1 SGHTA, CDR2 FQGTGA. CDR3 protein: CASSYYGQGTYEQYF. The CDR3 nucleotides are TGTGCCAGCAGCTACTACGGACAGGGGACCTACGAGCAGTACTTC.

The rearrangement uses TRBV20-1 and TRBJ2-5; TRBD1 is a possible D gene (5 bases). The CDR3 has 11 amino acids. V gave up 4 bases and J gave up 5 bases, with 8 bases separating them. Germline V gene sequence: CDR1 DFQATT, CDR2 SNEGSKA (reference sequence). The CDR3 loop reads CSATGSETQYF. CDR3 DNA: TGCAGTGCTACAGGGTCGGAGACCCAGTACTTC.

The gene calls are TRBV27 and TRBJ2-7; 8 nucleotides agree with TRBD1. The germline gives CDR1 MNHEY, CDR2 SMNVEV (reference sequence). Trimming at V came to 5 bases and at J to 6 bases, leaving 6 bases not matched to a gene. The CDR3 loop spans 13 amino acids. The CDR3 reads CASSPQGASEQYF. The CDR3 DNA reads as TGTGCCAGCAGTCCCCAGGGGGCGTCCGAGCAGTACTTC.

The V gene is TRBV11-2, the J gene TRBJ2-7; 7 bases match TRBD2. CDR1 SGHAT and CDR2 FQNNGV come from the germline V gene. V lost 0 bases, J lost 0 bases, and 5 bases stayed unmatched. CDR3 length: 16 residues. The CDR3 loop reads CASSLEGIAGSYEQYF. In nucleotides, the CDR3 is TGTGCCAGCAGCTTAGAGGGAATAGCGGGCTCCTACGAGCAGTACTTC.